What follows is one TCR beta chain and its context. Its antigen is unidentified. The entry originates in a study of cytomegalovirus exposure and HLA in healthy donors. Study observations and caveats: An assumption of roughly uniform sequencing depth across donors underlay the presence/absence analyses.

The PCR was carried out with 60 Vbeta primers and 13 Jbeta primers. Methods used by the authors: In a later analysis, the count reached some 73 million unique TCR beta chains, with approximately 11 million shared. Generated by immunoSEQ multiplex PCR, the TCRdb table keeps only in-frame clones and is missing some. V and J calls and clone size are those listed in that table; D and trimming were worked out from the DNA. The sample has some 130,000 clones; about two thirds are singletons. The CDR3 length is 14 residues. V gave up 4 bases and J gave up 0 bases, with 9 bases separating them. Germline values: CDR1 MDHEN, CDR2 SYDVKM.

The chain links TRBV28 to TRBJ1-1; tentatively, D is TRBD1 (6 bases). The sample consisted of PBMCs. The sequence was obtained from a woman in her sixties or seventies in good health and CMV-seropositive. The CDR3 loop reads CASSSGQMNTEAFF. The CDR3 DNA reads as TGTGCCAGCAGTTCCGGACAGATGAACACTGAAGCTTTCTTT.